This T cell receptor beta chain comes out of a study of T cells in Graves' hyperthyroidism and ophthalmopathy. At least ten counts were recorded for this clonotype. Its antigen is unidentified. Researchers amplified the TCR beta CDR3 regions from RNA transcripts. The TCR CDR3 was amplified in a first-round RT-PCR using the HTBI primer set. MiXCR, run by TCRdb on the multiplex PCR reads, gives a single entry per CDR3 protein. The sample consists of hundreds of thousands of distinct CDR3 sequences, roughly 15% of them appearing once. Patients having uncontrolled infection, another autoimmune disease, pregnancy or lactation were not included. Regarding the study as a whole: Stable hyperthyroidism and ophthalmopathy were separated using 13 V-J signatures. Blood samples included most of the expanded thyroid clonotypes exceeding 0.001.

CDR1 and CDR2 (germline): SGHVS, FQNEAQ. The V end was cut by 0 bases, the J end by 3 bases, with 6 bases between. CDR3 length equals 13 residues. This chain uses TRBV7-8 with TRBJ2-7; the D is unclear. Sequencing was carried out using blood. The clonotype originates from a woman in her thirties with Graves' hyperthyroidism. The chain's CDR3 is CASSLAEVYEQYF. CDR3 in DNA: TGTGCCAGCAGCTTAGCCGAGGTCTACGAGCAGTACTTC.